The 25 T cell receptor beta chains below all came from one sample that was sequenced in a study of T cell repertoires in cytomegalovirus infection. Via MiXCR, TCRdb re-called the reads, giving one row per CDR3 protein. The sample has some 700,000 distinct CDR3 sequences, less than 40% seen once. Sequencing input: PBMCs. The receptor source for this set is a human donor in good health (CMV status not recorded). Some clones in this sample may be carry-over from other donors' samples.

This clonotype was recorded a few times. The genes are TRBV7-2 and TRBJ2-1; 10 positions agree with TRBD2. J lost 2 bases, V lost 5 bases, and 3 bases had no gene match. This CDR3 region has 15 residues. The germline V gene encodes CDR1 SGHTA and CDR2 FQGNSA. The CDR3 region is CASSLSGRAYNEQFF. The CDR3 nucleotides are TGTGCCAGCAGCCTCAGCGGGAGGGCCTACAATGAGCAGTTCTTC. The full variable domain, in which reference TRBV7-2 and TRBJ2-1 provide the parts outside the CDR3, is GAGVSQSPSNKVTEKGKDVELRCDPISGHTALYWYRQSLGQGLEFLIYFQGNSAPDKSGLPSDRFSAERTGGSVSTLTIQRTQQEDSAVYLCASSLSGRAYNEQFFGPGTRLTVL.

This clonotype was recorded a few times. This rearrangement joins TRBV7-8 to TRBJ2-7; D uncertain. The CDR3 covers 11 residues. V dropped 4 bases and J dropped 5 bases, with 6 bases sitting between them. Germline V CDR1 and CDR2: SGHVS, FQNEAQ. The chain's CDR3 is CASSSKNEQYF. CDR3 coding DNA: TGTGCCAGCAGCTCCAAAAACGAGCAGTACTTC.

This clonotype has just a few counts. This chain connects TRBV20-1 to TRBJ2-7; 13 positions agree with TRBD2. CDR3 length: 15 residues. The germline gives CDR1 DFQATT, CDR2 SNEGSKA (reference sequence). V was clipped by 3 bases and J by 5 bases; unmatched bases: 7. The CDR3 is CSARILAGGSDEQYF. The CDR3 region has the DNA TGCAGTGCTAGGATACTAGCGGGAGGGTCGGACGAGCAGTACTTC.

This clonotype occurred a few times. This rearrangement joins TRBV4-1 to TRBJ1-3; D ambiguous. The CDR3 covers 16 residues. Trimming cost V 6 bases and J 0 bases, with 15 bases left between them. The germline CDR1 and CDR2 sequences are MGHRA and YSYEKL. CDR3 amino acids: CASSQPTVDSGNTIYF. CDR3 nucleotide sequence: TGCGCCAGCAGTCAACCCACAGTGGACTCTGGAAACACCATATATTTT.

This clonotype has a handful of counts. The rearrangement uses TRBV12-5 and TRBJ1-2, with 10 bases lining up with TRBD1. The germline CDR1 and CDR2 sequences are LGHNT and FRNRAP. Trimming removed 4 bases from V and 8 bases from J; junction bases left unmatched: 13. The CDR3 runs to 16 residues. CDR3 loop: CASGSGQTGGKGGYTF. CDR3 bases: TGTGCTAGTGGTTCCGGACAGACAGGGGGCAAGGGAGGCTACACCTTC.

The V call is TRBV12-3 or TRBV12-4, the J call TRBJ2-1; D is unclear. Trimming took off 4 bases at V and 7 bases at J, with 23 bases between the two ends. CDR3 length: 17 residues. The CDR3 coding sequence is TGTGCCAGCAGTTCCCCTTGGGTGGATGTAAGCCATAATGAGCAGTTCTTC. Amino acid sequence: CASSSPWVDVSHNEQFF.

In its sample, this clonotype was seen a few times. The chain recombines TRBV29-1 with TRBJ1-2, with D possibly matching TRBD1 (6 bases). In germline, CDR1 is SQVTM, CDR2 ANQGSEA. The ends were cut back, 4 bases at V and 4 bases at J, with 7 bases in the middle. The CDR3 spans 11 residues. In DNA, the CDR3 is TGCAGCGTTGGGACAGTCTATGGCTACACCTTC. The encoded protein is CSVGTVYGYTF.

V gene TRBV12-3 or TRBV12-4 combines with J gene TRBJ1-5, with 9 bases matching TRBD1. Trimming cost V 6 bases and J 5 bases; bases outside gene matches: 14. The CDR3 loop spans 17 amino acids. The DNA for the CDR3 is TGTGCCAGCAGGGACGGTGGGGGACAGGGTCTTCATCAGCCCCAGCATTTT. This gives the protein CASRDGGGQGLHQPQHF.

The CDR3 nucleotides read TGCAGTGCTAGAGAGACGAGACGGACAGCCCAAGAGACCCAGTACTTC. Its protein product is CSARETRRTAQETQYF. The chain recombines TRBV20-1 with TRBJ2-5; tentative D call: TRBD1 (6 bases). From germline, CDR1 is DFQATT and CDR2 SNEGSKA (reference sequence). With 0 bases removed from V and 1 base from J, the gap between germline ends came to 15 bases. The CDR3 is 16 amino acids.

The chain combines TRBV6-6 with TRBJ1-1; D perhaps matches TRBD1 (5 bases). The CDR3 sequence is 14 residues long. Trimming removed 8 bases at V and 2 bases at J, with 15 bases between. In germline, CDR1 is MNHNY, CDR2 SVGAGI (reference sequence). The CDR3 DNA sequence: TGTGCCAGCCAATGGGGGGTCATAAACACTGAAGCTTTCTTT. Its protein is CASQWGVINTEAFF.

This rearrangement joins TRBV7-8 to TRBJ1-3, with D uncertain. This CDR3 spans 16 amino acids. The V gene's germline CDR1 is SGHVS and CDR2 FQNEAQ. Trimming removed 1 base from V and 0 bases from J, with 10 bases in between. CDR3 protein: CASSLDDGSSGNTIYF. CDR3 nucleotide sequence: TGTGCCAGCAGCTTAGACGACGGAAGCTCTGGAAACACCATATATTTT.

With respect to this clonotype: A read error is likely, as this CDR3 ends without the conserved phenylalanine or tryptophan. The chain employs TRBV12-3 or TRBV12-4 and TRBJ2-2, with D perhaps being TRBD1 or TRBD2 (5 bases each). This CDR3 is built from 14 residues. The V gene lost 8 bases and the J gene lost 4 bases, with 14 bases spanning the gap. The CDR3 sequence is CASAGTRGTGELFS. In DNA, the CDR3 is TGTGCCAGCGCCGGGACCCGAGGCACCGGGGAGCTGTTTTCT.

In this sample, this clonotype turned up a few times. This CDR3 is CAALQGSSYEQYF. The CDR3 DNA follows: TGTGCCGCCCTCCAGGGTAGCTCCTACGAGCAGTACTTC. The chain couples TRBV6-1 to TRBJ2-7; a possible D gene is TRBD1 (5 bases). Germline V CDR1 and CDR2: MNHNS, SASEGT. The CDR3 has 13 residues. Trimming shortened V by 11 bases and J by 0 bases, and 14 bases separated the two germline ends.

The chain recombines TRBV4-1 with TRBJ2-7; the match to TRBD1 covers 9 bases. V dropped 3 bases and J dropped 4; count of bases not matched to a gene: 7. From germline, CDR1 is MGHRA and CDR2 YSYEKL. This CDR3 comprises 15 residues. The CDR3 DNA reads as TGCGCCAGCAGCCACCCCACAGGGGGCAAGTACGAGCAGTACTTC. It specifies CASSHPTGGKYEQYF.

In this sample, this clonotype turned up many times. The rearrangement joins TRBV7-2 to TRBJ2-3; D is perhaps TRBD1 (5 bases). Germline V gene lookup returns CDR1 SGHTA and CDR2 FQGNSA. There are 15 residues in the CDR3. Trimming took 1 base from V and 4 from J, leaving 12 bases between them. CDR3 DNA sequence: TGTGCCAGCAGCTTAGGGTCCAGGGCACCAGATACGCAGTATTTT. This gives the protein CASSLGSRAPDTQYF.

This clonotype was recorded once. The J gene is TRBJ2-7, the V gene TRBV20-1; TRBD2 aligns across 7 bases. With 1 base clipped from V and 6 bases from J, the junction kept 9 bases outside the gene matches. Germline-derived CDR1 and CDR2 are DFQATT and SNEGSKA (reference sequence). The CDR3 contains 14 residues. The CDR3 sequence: CSARAGGRAGEQYF. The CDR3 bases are TGCAGTGCTAGAGCCGGAGGGAGGGCTGGCGAGCAGTACTTC.

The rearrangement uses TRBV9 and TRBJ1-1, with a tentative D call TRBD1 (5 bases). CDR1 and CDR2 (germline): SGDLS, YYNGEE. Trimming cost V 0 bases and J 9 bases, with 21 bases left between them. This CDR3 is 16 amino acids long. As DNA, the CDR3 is TGTGCCAGCAGCGTAGGGGCCGGCGTCCGGGAGGGGAAAGCTTTCTTT. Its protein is CASSVGAGVREGKAFF.

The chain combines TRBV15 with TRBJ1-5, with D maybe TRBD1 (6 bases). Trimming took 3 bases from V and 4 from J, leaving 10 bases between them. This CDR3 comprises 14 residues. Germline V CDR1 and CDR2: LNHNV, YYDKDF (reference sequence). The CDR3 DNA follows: TGTGCCACCAGCAGCAGGGGCTGGAATCAGCCCCAGCATTTT. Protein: CATSSRGWNQPQHF.

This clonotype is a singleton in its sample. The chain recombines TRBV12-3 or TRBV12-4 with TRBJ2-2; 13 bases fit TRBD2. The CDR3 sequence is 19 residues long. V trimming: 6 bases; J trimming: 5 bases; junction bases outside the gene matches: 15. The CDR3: CASRPRLWPGLAGTGELFF. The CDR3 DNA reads TGTGCCAGCAGACCGAGATTGTGGCCGGGACTAGCGGGAACCGGGGAGCTGTTTTTT.

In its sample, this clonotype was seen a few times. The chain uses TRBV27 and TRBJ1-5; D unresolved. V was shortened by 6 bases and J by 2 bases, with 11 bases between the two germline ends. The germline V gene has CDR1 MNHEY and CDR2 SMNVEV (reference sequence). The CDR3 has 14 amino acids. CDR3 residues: CASSTRWGNQPQHF. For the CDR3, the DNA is TGTGCCAGCAGCACACGGTGGGGCAATCAGCCCCAGCATTTT.

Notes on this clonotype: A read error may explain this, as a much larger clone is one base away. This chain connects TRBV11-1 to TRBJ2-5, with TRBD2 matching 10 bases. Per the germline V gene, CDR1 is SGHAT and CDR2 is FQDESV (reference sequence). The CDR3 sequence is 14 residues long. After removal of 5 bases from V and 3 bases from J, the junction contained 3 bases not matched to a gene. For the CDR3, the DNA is TGTGCCAGCAGCCCACTAGCGGGGAAAGAGACCCAGTACTTC. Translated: CASSPLAGKETQYF.

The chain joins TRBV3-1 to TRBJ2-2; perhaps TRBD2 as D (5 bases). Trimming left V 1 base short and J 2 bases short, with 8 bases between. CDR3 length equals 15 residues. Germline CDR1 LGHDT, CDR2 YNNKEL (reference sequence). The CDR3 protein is CASSQGGINTGELFF. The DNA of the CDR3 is TGTGCCAGCAGCCAAGGAGGGATAAACACCGGGGAGCTGTTTTTT.

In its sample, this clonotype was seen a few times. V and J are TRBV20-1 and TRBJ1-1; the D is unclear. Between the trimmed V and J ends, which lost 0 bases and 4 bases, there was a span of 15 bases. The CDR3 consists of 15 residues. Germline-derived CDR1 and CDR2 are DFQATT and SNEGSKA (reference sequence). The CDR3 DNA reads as TGCAGTGCTAGAGATCACAGTTTGAAGGTCACTGAAGCTTTCTTT. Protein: CSARDHSLKVTEAFF.

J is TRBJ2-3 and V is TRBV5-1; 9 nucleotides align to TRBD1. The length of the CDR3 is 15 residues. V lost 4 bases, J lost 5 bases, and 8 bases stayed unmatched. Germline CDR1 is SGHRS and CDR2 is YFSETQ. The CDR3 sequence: CASSEPGQGKDTQYF. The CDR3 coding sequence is TGCGCCAGCAGCGAGCCGGGACAGGGTAAAGATACGCAGTATTTT.

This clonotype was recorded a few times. CDR3 sequence: CASSFRVLYANTEAFF. The CDR3 DNA sequence: TGTGCCAGCAGCTTCCGGGTTCTCTACGCTAACACTGAAGCTTTCTTT. The genes are TRBV7-2 and TRBJ1-1; D unresolved. V lost 3 bases to trimming and J lost 2 bases, with 16 bases between them. Germline CDR1 reads SGHTA; CDR2 reads FQGNSA. The CDR3 has 16 residues.